Listed below are T cell receptor beta chains from one sample, sequenced in a study of T cells expressing NK-cell markers. TCRdb reanalyzed the 5' RACE reads, giving one entry per CDR3 protein sequence and no DNA. The sample table includes 500,000 to 700,000 distinct CDR3 sequences. The sample consisted of blood T cells: a sorted CD56 or NKG2C T cell subset, CD4+ or CD8+ T cells, or bulk PBMC T cells (not recorded which). All receptors come from a man between 18 and 35 years old in good health. Each CDR3 is given with its conserved first and last residue. Each record gives: V gene, J gene, CDR3 protein.

>TRBV7-9|TRBJ2-5
CASSQIRGRETQYF
>TRBV27|TRBJ2-7
CASSLPTGSEQYF
>TRBV28|TRBJ2-4
CASSLEGQPGGVAKNIQYF
>TRBV6-1|TRBJ2-5
CASNPGTGRETQYF
>TRBV7-2|TRBJ2-4
CATSAKNIQYF
>TRBV6-4|TRBJ2-1
CASGREYFGEQFF
>TRBV4-2|TRBJ1-5
CASSQDVGNSNQPQHF
>TRBV6-4|TRBJ2-1
CASSREGWSNEQFF
>TRBV5-1|TRBJ1-1
CASSLMTGPEAFF
>TRBV11-2|TRBJ2-3
CASSKTSGRRNTDTQYF
>TRBV6-5|TRBJ2-3
CASSYAGATADTQYF
>TRBV11-3|TRBJ2-1
CASSRGISSYNEQFF